The sequence of this T cell receptor (beta chain) was determined in a study of lymphopenia after photon versus proton radiotherapy. Findings and limits, study-wide: Better survival with proton therapy was suggested as possible, not demonstrated. Proton therapy kept repertoires fairly stable, unlike photons, which gained effector/memory cells. Larger post-nadir TCR diversity loss correlated inversely with survival in deceased patients. Post-nadir diversity loss with photons came from oligoclonal expansion, particularly CD8+ Temra cells.

The CDR3 totals 22 residues. Germline V gene lookup returns CDR1 KGHSH and CDR2 LQKENI. V was clipped by 1 base and J by 0 bases, with 28 bases between them. Data came from immunoSEQ multiplex PCR; TCRdb stores just in-frame clones and leaves some out. The sample lists 25,000 to 30,000 clones, approximately 87% occurring once. Points on this clone: Its target is not known.

The V and J genes are TRBV18 and TRBJ1-3, with D perhaps TRBD1 (6 bases). The TCR was taken from a woman aged 60-75 years with cholangiocarcinoma. Some clones in this sample may be carry-over from other donors' samples. This material consisted of peripheral blood, taken from a patient treated with proton-based radiotherapy. In nucleotides, the CDR3 is TGTGCCAGCTCACCACTTGGTCGAACAGGGATGAAAGTGGGTAACTCTGGAAACACCATATATTTT. Its translation is CASSPLGRTGMKVGNSGNTIYF.